This T cell receptor beta chain was sequenced for a study of blood T cell repertoires in COVID-19. On the study more broadly: Donors in the United States, Italy and Spain gave samples during acute or convalescent COVID-19. The analysed material was cDNA or gDNA that came from T cells, B-cell-depleted T cells, or PBMCs.

Participants reported their clinical history, and cohort assignment relied on those reports. TCRdb keeps only in-frame clones here, not all; method: immunoSEQ multiplex PCR. The sample consists of 200,000 or so clones, about 80% of them appearing once. In germline, CDR1 is LNHDA, CDR2 SQIVND (reference sequence). This CDR3 is built from 20 residues. V lost 1 base and J 1 base, leaving 23 bases between the germline ends. Sequenced material: PBMCs or T cells enriched from blood (not recorded which). This chain links TRBV19 with TRBJ1-5, with D perhaps matching TRBD1 (5 bases). This TCR was recovered from a middle-aged woman with acute COVID-19. Here the CDR3 reads CASSIGFSSRAPGSNQPQHF. CDR3 coding DNA: TGTGCCAGTAGTATAGGCTTCTCGAGCAGGGCCCCTGGGAGCAATCAGCCCCAGCATTTT.